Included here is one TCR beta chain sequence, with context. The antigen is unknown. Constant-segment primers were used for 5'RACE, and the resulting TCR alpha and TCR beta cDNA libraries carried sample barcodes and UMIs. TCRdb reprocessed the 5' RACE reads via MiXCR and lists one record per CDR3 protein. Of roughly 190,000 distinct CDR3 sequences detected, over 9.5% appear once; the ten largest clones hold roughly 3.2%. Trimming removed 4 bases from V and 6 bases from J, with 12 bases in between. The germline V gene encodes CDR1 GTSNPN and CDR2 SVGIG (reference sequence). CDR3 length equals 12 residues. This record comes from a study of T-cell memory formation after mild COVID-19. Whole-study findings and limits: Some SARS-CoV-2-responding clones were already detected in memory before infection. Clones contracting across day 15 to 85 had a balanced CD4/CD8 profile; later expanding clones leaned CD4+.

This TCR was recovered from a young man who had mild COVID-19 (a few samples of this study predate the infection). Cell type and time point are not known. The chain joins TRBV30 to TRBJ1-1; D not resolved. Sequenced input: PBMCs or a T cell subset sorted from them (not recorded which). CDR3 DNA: TGTGCCTGGATGGCTGGGAATGCTGAAGCTTTCTTT. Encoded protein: CAWMAGNAEAFF.